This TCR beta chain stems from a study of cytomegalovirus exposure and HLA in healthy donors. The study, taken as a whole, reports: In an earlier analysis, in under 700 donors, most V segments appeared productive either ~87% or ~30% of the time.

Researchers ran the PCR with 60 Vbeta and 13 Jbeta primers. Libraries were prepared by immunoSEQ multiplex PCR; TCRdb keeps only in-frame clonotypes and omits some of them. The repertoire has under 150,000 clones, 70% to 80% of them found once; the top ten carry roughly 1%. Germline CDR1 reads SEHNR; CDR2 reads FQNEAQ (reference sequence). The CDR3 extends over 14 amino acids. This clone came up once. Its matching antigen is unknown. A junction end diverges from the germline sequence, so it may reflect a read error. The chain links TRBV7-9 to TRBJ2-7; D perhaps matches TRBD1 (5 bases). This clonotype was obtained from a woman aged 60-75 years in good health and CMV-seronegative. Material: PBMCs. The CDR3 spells CSSLKGPTSYEQYF. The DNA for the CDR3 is TGTTCCAGTTTAAAGGGGCCGACTTCCTACGAGCAGTACTTC. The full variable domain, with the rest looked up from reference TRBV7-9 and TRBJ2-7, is DTGVSQNPRHKITKRGQNVTFRCDPISEHNRLYWYRQTLGQGPEFLTYFQNEAQLEKSRLLSDRFSAERPKGSFSTLEIQRTEQGDSAMYLCSSLKGPTSYEQYFGPGTRLTVT.